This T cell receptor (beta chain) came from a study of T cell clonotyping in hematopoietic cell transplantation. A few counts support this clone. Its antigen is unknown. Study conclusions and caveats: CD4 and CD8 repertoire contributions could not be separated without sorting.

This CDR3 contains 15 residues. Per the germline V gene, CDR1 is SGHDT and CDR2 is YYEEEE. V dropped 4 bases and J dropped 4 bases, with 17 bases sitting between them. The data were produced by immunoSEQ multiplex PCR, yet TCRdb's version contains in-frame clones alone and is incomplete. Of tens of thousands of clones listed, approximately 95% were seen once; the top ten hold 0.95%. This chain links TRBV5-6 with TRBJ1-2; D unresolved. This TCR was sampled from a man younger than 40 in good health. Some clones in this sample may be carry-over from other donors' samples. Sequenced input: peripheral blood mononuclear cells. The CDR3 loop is CASSPGSTSGYGYTF. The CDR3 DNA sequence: TGTGCCAGCAGCCCAGGCTCCACCTCGGGCTATGGCTACACCTTC.